This is a list of T cell receptor beta chains from one sample in a study of technical replicates of blood from a handful of donors. Method: immunoSEQ multiplex PCR; TCRdb's copy keeps in-frame clones and lacks some. The table has tens of thousands of clones, 85% to 95% seen once. The specimen sequenced was T cells isolated from PBMCs. These receptors were taken from a human donor in good health. Each CDR3 is given without its conserved first and last residue. Each record gives: D gene, V gene, clone size, CDR3 length, CDR3 protein. D genes are given only for firm matches. Clone size is given for some rows only: seen once, a few or many times, or a class if the clone is expanded.

-	TRBV4-1	-	14	ASSLFPGEPNQPQH
TRBD2	TRBV18	-	16	ASSPPGLAGGSYNEQF
TRBD2	TRBV11-2	-	15	ASSLSYTSAHSYEQY
TRBD1	TRBV5-4	-	13	ASSRIGQGQDGYT
TRBD1	TRBV2	-	13	ASSSGTGNTDTQY
-	TRBV19	-	12	ASKLEITNYGYT
-	TRBV14	-	11	ASSRDFNQPQH
TRBD2	TRBV27	-	16	ATTRYSGGDPSTDTQY
TRBD1	TRBV27	-	14	ASSLTSTGDSGELF
-	TRBV6-1	-	12	ASKGGFGADTQY
TRBD2	TRBV28	-	11	ASHSGSSYEQY
-	TRBV27	-	14	ASRMRALPTNEKLF
-	TRBV28	-	10	ASPDSTGELF
-	TRBV9	-	13	ASSVRLGWENEQF
TRBD1	TRBV9	-	13	ASTRGTAEPYGYT
-	TRBV19	-	11	ASSEAVLYEQY
-	TRBV25-1	-	12	ASSEPGKQETQY
TRBD2	TRBV9	-	13	ASSPSGGAYNEQF
TRBD1	TRBV29-1	-	10	SVDTAGTGGF
-	TRBV5-1	-	12	ASSLDRRTGELF
-	TRBV11-2	-	14	ASSLGVGGDHEKLF
TRBD2	TRBV2	-	13	ASSPTSGSRETQY
TRBD1	TRBV25-1	-	13	ASTATGTAYTEAF
TRBD1	TRBV7-9	-	13	ASTPDRASGNTIY
-	TRBV29-1	-	11	SVARGLGTEAF
TRBD1	TRBV7-9	-	10	ASSKDRGGYT
-	TRBV4-1	-	14	ASSHLGGTGANVLT
TRBD1	TRBV19	-	13	ASIGTGQANQPQH
-	TRBV5-3	-	14	ARSYPDSCYNSPLH
TRBD2	TRBV7-9	-	12	AYSTGLAGAEQY
-	TRBV19	-	15	ASSIVRQTPSTDTQY
-	TRBV4-1	few	13	ASSHQQDRNTEAF
TRBD2	TRBV7-6	-	13	ASSPQGGVYNEQF
-	TRBV7-9	-	14	ASSRVPSILGDTQY
-	TRBV18	-	12	ASSPPSRNYGYT
-	TRBV5-4	-	14	ASSSGSGGTDQPQH
-	TRBV5-1	-	12	ASMVGGGKETQY
TRBD2	TRBV19	-	14	ASSALAGYKYNEQF
TRBD2	TRBV4-2	-	14	ASSQDTGGVQETQY
TRBD2	TRBV19	-	11	ASSPGGLNEQF
TRBD1	TRBV11-2	-	13	ASSLLAGGGTEAF